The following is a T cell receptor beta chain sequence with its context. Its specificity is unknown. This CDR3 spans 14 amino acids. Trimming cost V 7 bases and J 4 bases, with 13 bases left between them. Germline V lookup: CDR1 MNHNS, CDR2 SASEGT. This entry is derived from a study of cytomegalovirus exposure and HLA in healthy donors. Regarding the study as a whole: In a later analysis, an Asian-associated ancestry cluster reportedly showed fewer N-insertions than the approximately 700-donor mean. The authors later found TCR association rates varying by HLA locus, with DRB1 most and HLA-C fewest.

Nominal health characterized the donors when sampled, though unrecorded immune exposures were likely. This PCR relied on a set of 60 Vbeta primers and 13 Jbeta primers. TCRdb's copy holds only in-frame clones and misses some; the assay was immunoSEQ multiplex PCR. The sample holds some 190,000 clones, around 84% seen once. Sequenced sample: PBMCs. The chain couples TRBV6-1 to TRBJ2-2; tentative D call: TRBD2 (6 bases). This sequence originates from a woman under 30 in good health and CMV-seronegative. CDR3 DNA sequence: TGTGCCAGCATCCCTCTGGGGGGCACCGGGGAGCTGTTTTTT. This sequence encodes CASIPLGGTGELFF.